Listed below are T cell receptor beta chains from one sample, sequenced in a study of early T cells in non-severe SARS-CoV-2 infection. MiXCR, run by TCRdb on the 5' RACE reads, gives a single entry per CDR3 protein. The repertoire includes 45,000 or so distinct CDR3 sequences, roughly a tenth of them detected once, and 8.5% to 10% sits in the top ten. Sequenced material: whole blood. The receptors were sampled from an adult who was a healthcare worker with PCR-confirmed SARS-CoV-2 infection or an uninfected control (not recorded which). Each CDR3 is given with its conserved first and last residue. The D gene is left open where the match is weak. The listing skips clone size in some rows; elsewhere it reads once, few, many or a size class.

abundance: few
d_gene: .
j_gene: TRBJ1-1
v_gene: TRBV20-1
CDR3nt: TGCAGTGCTCCCCGGGGACAAATGGTGAACACTGAAGCTTTCTTT
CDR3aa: CSAPRGQMVNTEAFF

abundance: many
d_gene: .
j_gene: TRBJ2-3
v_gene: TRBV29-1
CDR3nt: TGCAGCGTTGATGTGGGGACAGATACGCAGTATTTT
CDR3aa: CSVDVGTDTQYF

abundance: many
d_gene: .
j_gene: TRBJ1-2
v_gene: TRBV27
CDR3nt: TGTGCCAGCAGTTTGGAGGGGTACTATGGCTACACCTTC
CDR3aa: CASSLEGYYGYTF

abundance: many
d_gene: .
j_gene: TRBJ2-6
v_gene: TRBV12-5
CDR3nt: TGTGCTAGTGCCTACGGGTCTGGGGCCAACGTCCTGACTTTC
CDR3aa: CASAYGSGANVLTF

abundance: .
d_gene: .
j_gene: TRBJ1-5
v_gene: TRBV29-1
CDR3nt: TGCAGCATCTCCTCGGGGCCGTATAGCAATCAGCCCCTGCATTTT
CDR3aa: CSISSGPYSNQPLHF

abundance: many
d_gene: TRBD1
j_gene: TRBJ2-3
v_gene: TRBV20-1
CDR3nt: TGCAGTGCGGCGCAGGGGGCAGGCACAGATACGCAGTATTTT
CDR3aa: CSAAQGAGTDTQYF

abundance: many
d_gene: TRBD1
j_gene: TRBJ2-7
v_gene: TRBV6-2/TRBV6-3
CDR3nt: TGTGCCAGCAGTACCCCACCAAGGACAGGGTCAAGGGAGCAGTACTTC
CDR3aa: CASSTPPRTGSREQYF

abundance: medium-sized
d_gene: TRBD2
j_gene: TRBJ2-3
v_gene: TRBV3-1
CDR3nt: TGTGCCAGCAGCCAAGCTAGCGGGGGGGGGACAGATACGCAGTATTTT
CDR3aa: CASSQASGGGTDTQYF

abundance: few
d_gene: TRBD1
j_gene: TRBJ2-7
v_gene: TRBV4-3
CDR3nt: TGCGCCAGCAGCCAAGGTCCCAGGGGGCCGAGTGAGCAGTACTTC
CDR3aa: CASSQGPRGPSEQYF

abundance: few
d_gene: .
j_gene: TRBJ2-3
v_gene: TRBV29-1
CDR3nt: TGCAGCGCCAGGGCTCTGGCTAGCACAGATACGCAGTATTTT
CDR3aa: CSARALASTDTQYF

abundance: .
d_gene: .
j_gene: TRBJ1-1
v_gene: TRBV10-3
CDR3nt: TGTGCCATATCGAAGGACACTGAAGCTTTCTTT
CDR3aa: CAISKDTEAFF

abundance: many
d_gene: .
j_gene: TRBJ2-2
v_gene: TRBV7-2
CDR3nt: TGTGCCAGCAGCTTAGCGGGGGGGCCGGGGAACACCGGGGAGCTGTTTTTT
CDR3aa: CASSLAGGPGNTGELFF

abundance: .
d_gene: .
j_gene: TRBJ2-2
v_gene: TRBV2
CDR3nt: TGTGCCAGCAGTGCCGACATCATGAGAACCGGGGAGCTGTTTTTT
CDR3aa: CASSADIMRTGELFF

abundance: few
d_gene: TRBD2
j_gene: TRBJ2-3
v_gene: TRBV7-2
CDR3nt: TGTGCCACTCAAGGGCCGGGGGGGTTTACAGATACGCAGTATTTT
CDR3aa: CATQGPGGFTDTQYF

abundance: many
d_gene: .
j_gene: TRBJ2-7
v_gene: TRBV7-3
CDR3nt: TGTGCCAGCAGCTTAACGGGGGGACCCTTCTACGAGCAGTACTTC
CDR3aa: CASSLTGGPFYEQYF

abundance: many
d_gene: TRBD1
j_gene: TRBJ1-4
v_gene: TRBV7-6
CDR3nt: TGTGCCAGCAGTCCGACAGGGACAGGTGAAAAACTGTTTTTT
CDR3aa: CASSPTGTGEKLFF

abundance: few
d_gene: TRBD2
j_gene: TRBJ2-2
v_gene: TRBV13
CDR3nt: TGTGCCAGCAGCTCCCCGGTCGGGGGGGGCCCCGGGGAGCTGTTTTTT
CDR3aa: CASSSPVGGGPGELFF

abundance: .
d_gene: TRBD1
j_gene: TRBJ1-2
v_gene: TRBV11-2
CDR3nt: TGTGCCAGCAGCTTAGGGTCTTGGACAGGGGGAGGCTATGGCTACACCTTC
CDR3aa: CASSLGSWTGGGYGYTF

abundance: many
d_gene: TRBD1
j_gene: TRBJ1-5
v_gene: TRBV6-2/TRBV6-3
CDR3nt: TGTGCCAGCAGCCGCAGGGGGCTGATGCCCCAGCATTTT
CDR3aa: CASSRRGLMPQHF

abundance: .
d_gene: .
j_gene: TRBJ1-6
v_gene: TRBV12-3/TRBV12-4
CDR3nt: TGTGCCAGCGGACGGGACTTTAATTCACCCCTCCACTTT
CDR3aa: CASGRDFNSPLHF

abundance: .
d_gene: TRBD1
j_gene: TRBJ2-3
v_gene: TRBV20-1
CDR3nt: TGCAGTGCTCTACCAGGGGGAGTCACAGATACGCAGTATTTT
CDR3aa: CSALPGGVTDTQYF

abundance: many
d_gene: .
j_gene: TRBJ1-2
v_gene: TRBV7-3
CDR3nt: TGTGCCAGCAGCTTCGCGGGGGGAGCTAACTATGGCTACACCTTC
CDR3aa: CASSFAGGANYGYTF

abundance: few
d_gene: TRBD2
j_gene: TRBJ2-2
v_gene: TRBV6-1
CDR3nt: TGTGCCAGCAATCCCGGGGGGGCACGGACCGGGGAGCTGTTTTTT
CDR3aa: CASNPGGARTGELFF

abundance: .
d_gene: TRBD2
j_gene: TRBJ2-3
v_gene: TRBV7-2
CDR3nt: TGTGCCAGCAGCTCTTGGACTAGTGGCGGCACAGATACGCAGTATTTT
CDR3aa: CASSSWTSGGTDTQYF

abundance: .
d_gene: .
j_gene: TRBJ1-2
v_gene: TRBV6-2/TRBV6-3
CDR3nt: TGTGCCACCTTCCAGGCCGTCTATGGCTACACCTTC
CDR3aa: CATFQAVYGYTF

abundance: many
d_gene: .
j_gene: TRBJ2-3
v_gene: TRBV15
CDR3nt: TGTGCCACCAGCGAGGGATTGTCTAGCACAGATACGCAGTATTTT
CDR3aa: CATSEGLSSTDTQYF

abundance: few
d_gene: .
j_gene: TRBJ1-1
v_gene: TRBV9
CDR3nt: TGTGCCAGCAGCGTAACCTCGTACACTGAAGCTTTCTTT
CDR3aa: CASSVTSYTEAFF

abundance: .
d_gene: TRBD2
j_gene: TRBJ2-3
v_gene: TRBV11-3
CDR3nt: TGTGCCAGCAGCTTAGGACTAGCGGGGGGCGTAGATACGCAGTATTTT
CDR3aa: CASSLGLAGGVDTQYF

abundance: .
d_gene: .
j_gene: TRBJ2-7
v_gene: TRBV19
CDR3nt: TGTGCCAGTACCCCTACAAAGGGGACCGCCTACGAGCAGTACTTC
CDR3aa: CASTPTKGTAYEQYF

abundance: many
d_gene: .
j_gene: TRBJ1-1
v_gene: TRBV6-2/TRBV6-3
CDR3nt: TGTGCCAGCAGTTTGGAAGGGGTGGATAGCACTGAAGCTTTCTTT
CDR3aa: CASSLEGVDSTEAFF

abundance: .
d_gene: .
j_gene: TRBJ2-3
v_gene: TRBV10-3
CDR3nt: TGTGCCCTGAAATCCTTTGGCGCAGATACGCGGTATTTT
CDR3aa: CALKSFGADTRYF

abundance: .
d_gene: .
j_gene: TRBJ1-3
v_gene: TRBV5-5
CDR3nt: TGTGCCAGCAGCCTCACCGGCCTGCTAAGGGACACCATATATTTT
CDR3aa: CASSLTGLLRDTIYF

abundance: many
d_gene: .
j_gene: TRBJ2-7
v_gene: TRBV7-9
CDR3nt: TGTGCCAGCAGCCCGCAATTGATGGCCCCCCGGTACTTC
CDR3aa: CASSPQLMAPRYF

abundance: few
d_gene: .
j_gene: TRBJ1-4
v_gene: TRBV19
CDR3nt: TGTGCCAGTAGCGGTCAGCCGTATTCTGGGGGGGGAAATGAAAAACTGTTTTTT
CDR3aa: CASSGQPYSGGGNEKLFF

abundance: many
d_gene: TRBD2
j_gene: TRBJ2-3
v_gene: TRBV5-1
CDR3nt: TGCGCCAGCAGCGCGAATCTAGCGGGGGGACTCACAGATACGCAGTATTTT
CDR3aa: CASSANLAGGLTDTQYF

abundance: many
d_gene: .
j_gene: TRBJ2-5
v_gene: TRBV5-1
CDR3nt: TGCGCCAGCAGCCCGGGAGCAGGGGAGGGAGAGACCCAGTACTTC
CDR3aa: CASSPGAGEGETQYF

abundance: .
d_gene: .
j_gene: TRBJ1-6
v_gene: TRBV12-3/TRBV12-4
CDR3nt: TGTGCCAGCAGCCGGGACACCCCAATTTCACCCCTCCACTTT
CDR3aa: CASSRDTPISPLHF

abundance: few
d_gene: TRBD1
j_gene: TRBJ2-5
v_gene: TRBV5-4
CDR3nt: TGTGCCAGCAGCCCCAGGACAGGTCAAGAGACCCAGTACTTC
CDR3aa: CASSPRTGQETQYF

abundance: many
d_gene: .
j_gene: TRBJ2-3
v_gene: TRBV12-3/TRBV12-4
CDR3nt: TGTGCCAGCAGTTTTAGGACCTTAACGGGCACAGATACGCAGTATTTT
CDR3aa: CASSFRTLTGTDTQYF

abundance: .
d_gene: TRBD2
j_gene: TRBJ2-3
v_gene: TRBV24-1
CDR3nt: TGTGCCACCAGTGACCGGACTAGCGGGGACACAGATACGCAGTATTTT
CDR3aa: CATSDRTSGDTDTQYF

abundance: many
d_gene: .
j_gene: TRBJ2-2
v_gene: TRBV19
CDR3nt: TGTGCCAGTACCCCCGACTATTACACCGGGGAGCTGTTTTTT
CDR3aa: CASTPDYYTGELFF

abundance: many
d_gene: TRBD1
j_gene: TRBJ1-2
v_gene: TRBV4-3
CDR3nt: TGCGCCAGCAGCCAGGGACAGGTCAGCCCTGAGGATGGCTACACCTTC
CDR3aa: CASSQGQVSPEDGYTF

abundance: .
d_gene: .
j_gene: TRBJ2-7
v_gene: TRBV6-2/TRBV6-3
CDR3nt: TGTGCCAGCACCGGGGGGACACTACTCTCCTACGAGCAGTACTTC
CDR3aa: CASTGGTLLSYEQYF

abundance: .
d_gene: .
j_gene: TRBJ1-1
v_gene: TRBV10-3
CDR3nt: TGTGCCATCGAAGACGGGTCAAACACTGAAGCTTTCTTT
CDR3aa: CAIEDGSNTEAFF

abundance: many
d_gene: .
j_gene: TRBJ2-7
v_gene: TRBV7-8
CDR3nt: TGTGCCAGCAGCCGAGGGGGGAGGGACAGCTCCTACGAGCAGTACTTC
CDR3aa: CASSRGGRDSSYEQYF

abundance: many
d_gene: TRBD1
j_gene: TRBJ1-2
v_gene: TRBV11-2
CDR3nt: TGTGCCAGCAGCTTAGGGGACAGGGGATCGGATGGCTACACCTTC
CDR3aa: CASSLGDRGSDGYTF

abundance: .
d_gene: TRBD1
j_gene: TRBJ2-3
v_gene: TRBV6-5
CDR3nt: TGTGCCAGCAGTTACTCCCCGTGGGCCAGGGGGCAGGGGGAGGATACGCAGTATTTT
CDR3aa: CASSYSPWARGQGEDTQYF

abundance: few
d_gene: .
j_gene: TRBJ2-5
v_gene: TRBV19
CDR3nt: TGTGCCAGTACCACTGGGGCGGGCGAGGAGACCCAGTACTTC
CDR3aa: CASTTGAGEETQYF

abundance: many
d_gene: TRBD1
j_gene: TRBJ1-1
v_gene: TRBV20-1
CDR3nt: TGCAGTGCGGGGGACAGCCTGAACACTGAAGCTTTCTTT
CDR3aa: CSAGDSLNTEAFF

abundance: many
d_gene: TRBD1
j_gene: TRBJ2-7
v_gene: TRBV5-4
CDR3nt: TGTGCCAGCAGCTTGGGTGTAAGCAGGGGGTTAGGCGAGCAGTACTTC
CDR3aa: CASSLGVSRGLGEQYF

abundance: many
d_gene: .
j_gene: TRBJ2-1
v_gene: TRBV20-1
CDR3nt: TGCAGTGCTAGAGATCAAACAGGGAGGGATGAGCAGTTCTTC
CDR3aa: CSARDQTGRDEQFF

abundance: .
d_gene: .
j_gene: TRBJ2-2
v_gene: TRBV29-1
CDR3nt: TGCAGCGTTGAAGATAGGAACACGCTTCCAACCACCGGGGAGCTGTTTTTT
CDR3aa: CSVEDRNTLPTTGELFF